The 15 T cell receptor beta chains reported below all come from one sample, sequenced in a study of CD8 T cells in ankylosing spondylitis. Study observations and caveats: In ankylosing spondylitis blood, a motif of roughly 8 highly homologous TCR beta variants appeared characteristic.

No antigen has been identified for these receptors. MiXCR, run by TCRdb on the 5' RACE reads, gives a single entry per CDR3 protein. In the table there are about 400,000 distinct CDR3 sequences, 20% to 25% of which are singletons. Material: blood, either unsorted or a sorted T cell fraction (not recorded which). All receptors come from a male donor with ankylosing spondylitis.

V is TRBV3-1 and J is TRBJ2-7; D may be TRBD1 or TRBD2 (5 bases each). Germline lookup yields CDR1 LGHDT and CDR2 YNNKEL (reference sequence). CDR3 size: 14 residues. With 5 bases removed from V and 6 bases from J, the gap between germline ends came to 17 bases. DNA of the CDR3: TGTGCCAGCAGCACGGGCCGGGGACGGGGCGAGCAGTACTTC. Translated: CASSTGRGRGEQYF.

This chain joins TRBV7-9 and TRBJ2-7; 13 nucleotides match TRBD2. The junction had 6 bases not matched to a gene; V was cut back by 7 bases and J by 6 bases. The CDR3 has 14 amino acids. From germline, CDR1 is SEHNR and CDR2 FQNEAQ (reference sequence). CDR3 nucleotide sequence: TGTGCCAGCACCGGACTAGCGGGAGCGTTCGAGCAGTACTTC. Translated, it gives CASTGLAGAFEQYF.

This clonotype was counted at least ten times. This chain joins TRBV7-2 and TRBJ2-7, with D uncertain. Germline assignment: CDR1 SGHTA and CDR2 FQGNSA. The CDR3 covers 14 residues. Trimming took off 0 bases at V and 3 bases at J, with 9 bases between the two ends. CDR3 nucleotide sequence: TGTGCCAGCAGCTTAGCGGCAAAAAGCTACGAGCAGTACTTC. Translated: CASSLAAKSYEQYF. The full variable domain, in which reference TRBV7-2 and TRBJ2-7 provide the parts outside the CDR3, is GAGVSQSPSNKVTEKGKDVELRCDPISGHTALYWYRQSLGQGLEFLIYFQGNSAPDKSGLPSDRFSAERTGGSVSTLTIQRTQQEDSAVYLCASSLAAKSYEQYFGPGTRLTVT.

This clonotype has at least ten counts. The chain has TRBV7-8 and TRBJ2-2; TRBD1 might be the D (5 bases). The ends were cut back, 7 bases at V and 2 bases at J, with 14 bases in the middle. Germline values: CDR1 SGHVS, CDR2 FQNEAQ. The CDR3 contains 15 residues. The CDR3 here is CASKVGQGNTGELFF. The CDR3 region has the DNA TGTGCCAGCAAAGTCGGGCAGGGCAACACCGGGGAGCTGTTTTTT.

This clonotype was found a few times. V gene TRBV7-2 combines with J gene TRBJ2-3, with D tentatively TRBD2 (5 bases). There are 13 residues in the CDR3. Trimming took off 4 bases at V and 3 bases at J, with 8 bases between the two ends. Looked up from germline, CDR1 is SGHTA and CDR2 is FQGNSA. The CDR3 DNA sequence: TGTGCCAGCAGCTCGGACTGGACAGATACGCAGTATTTT. This encodes CASSSDWTDTQYF.

Only a few counts were recorded for this clonotype. The V gene is TRBV5-1, the J gene TRBJ1-2; weak D call: TRBD1 (5 bases). Germline CDR1 is SGHRS and CDR2 is YFSETQ. CDR3 length: 14 residues. Trimming shortened V by 7 bases and J by 0 bases, and 13 bases separated the two germline ends. This chain's CDR3 is CASSGTTANYGYTF. The CDR3 coding sequence is TGCGCCAGCTCCGGGACCACAGCTAACTATGGCTACACCTTC.

This clonotype was detected a few times. The V gene is TRBV5-1, the J gene TRBJ2-3, with D unresolved. The CDR3 runs to 17 residues. CDR1 and CDR2 (germline): SGHRS, YFSETQ. Trimming left V 0 bases short and J 0 bases short, with 14 bases between. Here the CDR3 DNA reads TGCGCCAGCAGCTTGGCTTTTACGTCCACTAGCACAGATACGCAGTATTTT. Amino acid sequence: CASSLAFTSTSTDTQYF.

This clonotype occurred many times. J is TRBJ2-5 and V is TRBV5-1; D gene uncertain. The germline gives CDR1 SGHRS, CDR2 YFSETQ. Between the trimmed V and J ends, which lost 0 bases and 2 bases, there was a span of 8 bases. The CDR3 consists of 14 residues. The CDR3 DNA is TGCGCCAGCAGCTTGGTGGTAGGACAAGAGACCCAGTACTTC. It is translated as CASSLVVGQETQYF.

Only a few counts were recorded for this clonotype. This chain links TRBV5-1 with TRBJ2-2, with D possibly TRBD2 on 5 matching bases. The germline gives CDR1 SGHRS, CDR2 YFSETQ. The ends were cut back, 0 bases at V and 7 bases at J, with 10 bases in the middle. The length of the CDR3 is 14 residues. The CDR3 here is CASSLDSGIGELFF. The DNA for the CDR3 is TGCGCCAGCAGCTTGGATTCGGGGATCGGGGAGCTGTTTTTT.

The rearrangement uses TRBV11-3 and TRBJ1-1; unclear D gene. Per the germline V gene, CDR1 is SGHNT and CDR2 is YENEEA. Trimming left V 3 bases short and J 1 base short, with 9 bases between. The CDR3 consists of 14 residues. CDR3 sequence (DNA): TGTGCCAGCAGCTTCCGCCAGGAGAACACTGAAGCTTTCTTT. Translating it yields CASSFRQENTEAFF.

V is TRBV6-2 or TRBV6-3 and J is TRBJ2-7; the match to TRBD1 covers 7 bases. With V trimmed by 6 bases and J by 0 bases, 11 bases remained unmatched. From germline, CDR1 is MNHEY and CDR2 SVGEGT. The CDR3 has 16 amino acids. The CDR3 region has the DNA TGTGCCAGCAGGATCACAACAGGGGTCGGCTCCTACGAGCAGTACTTC. Protein product: CASRITTGVGSYEQYF.

This chain joins TRBV7-3 and TRBJ1-1; D gene ambiguous. Germline loops: CDR1 SGHTA, CDR2 FQGTGA. The V and J ends lost 1 base and 4 bases respectively, with 10 bases between them. The CDR3 spans 14 residues. In nucleotides, the CDR3 is TGTGCCAGCAGCTTAAGTGGCACGGGCACTGAAGCTTTCTTT. Amino acid sequence: CASSLSGTGTEAFF. Full variable domain (outside the CDR3, taken from reference TRBV7-3 and TRBJ1-1): GAGVSQTPSNKVTEKGKYVELRCDPISGHTALYWYRQSLGQGPEFLIYFQGTGAADDSGLPNDRFFAVRPEGSVSTLKIQRTERGDSAVYLCASSLSGTGTEAFFGQGTRLTVV.

This clonotype was detected a few times. This chain links TRBV6-5 with TRBJ1-3; D not resolved. V was cut by 4 bases and J by 1 base, with 11 bases left in between. Germline CDR1 is MNHEY and CDR2 is SVGAGI. The CDR3 covers 15 residues. The CDR3 nucleotides read TGTGCCAGCAGTTTCCACAGATCGTCTGGAAACACCATATATTTT. Translation gives CASSFHRSSGNTIYF.

The CDR3 spells CASSRQGLTYEQYF. The CDR3, as DNA: TGTGCCAGCAGTCGACAGGGCCTAACCTACGAGCAGTACTTC. The genes are TRBV5-4 and TRBJ2-7; 7 bases map to TRBD1. V shed 5 bases and J 2 bases; nucleotides not matched to a gene: 7. Per germline, CDR1 SGHNT and CDR2 YYREEE (reference sequence). CDR3 length: 14 amino acids.

The chain recombines TRBV9 with TRBJ1-1; unclear D gene. Germline assignment: CDR1 SGDLS and CDR2 YYNGEE. The CDR3 sequence is 14 residues long. The germline V and J ends were trimmed by 0 bases and 2 bases, with 8 bases remaining between them. The CDR3 bases are TGTGCCAGCAGCGTAGCCCCAGAAAACACTGAAGCTTTCTTT. Amino acid sequence: CASSVAPENTEAFF.